The 3 T cell receptor beta chains in this list originate from one sample, sequenced in a study of control samples from healthy donors and cancer patients. Assay: immunoSEQ multiplex PCR; the TCRdb copy retains only in-frame clones and omits some. The listing records under 200,000 clones. Sequences were obtained from blood. These receptors were obtained from a woman aged 25 to 45 in good health.

The chain couples TRBV7-8 to TRBJ2-7; D possibly corresponds to TRBD2 (6 bases). Trimming took off 1 base at V and 6 bases at J, with 16 bases between the two ends. The CDR3 contains 15 residues. CDR1 SGHVS and CDR2 FQNEAQ come from the germline V gene. The chain's CDR3 is CASSLEGFGLTEQYF. The CDR3 DNA sequence: TGTGCCAGCAGCTTAGAAGGGTTCGGACTAACCGAGCAGTACTTC.

Details on this clone: The junction departs from germline at one end; a sequencing error may be responsible. The V call is TRBV7-7, the J call TRBJ2-7; 8 positions agree with TRBD1. CDR3 size: 14 residues. Germline V CDR1 and CDR2: SSHAT, FNYEAQ (reference sequence). CDR3: CASSPDRVSYEQYF. The CDR3 bases are TGTGCTAGCAGCCCGGACAGGGTCTCCTACGAGCAGTACTTC.

This chain joins TRBV1 and TRBJ1-5; the DNA was not compared with TRBD1, the D call given in the table. TRBV1 is assigned pseudogene status. The CDR3 loop spans 18 amino acids. DNA of the CDR3: TGCACCAGCAGCCATCTCCGCCGGGACACGAATAGCAATCAGCCCCAGCATTTT. This sequence encodes CTSSHLRRDTNSNQPQHF.